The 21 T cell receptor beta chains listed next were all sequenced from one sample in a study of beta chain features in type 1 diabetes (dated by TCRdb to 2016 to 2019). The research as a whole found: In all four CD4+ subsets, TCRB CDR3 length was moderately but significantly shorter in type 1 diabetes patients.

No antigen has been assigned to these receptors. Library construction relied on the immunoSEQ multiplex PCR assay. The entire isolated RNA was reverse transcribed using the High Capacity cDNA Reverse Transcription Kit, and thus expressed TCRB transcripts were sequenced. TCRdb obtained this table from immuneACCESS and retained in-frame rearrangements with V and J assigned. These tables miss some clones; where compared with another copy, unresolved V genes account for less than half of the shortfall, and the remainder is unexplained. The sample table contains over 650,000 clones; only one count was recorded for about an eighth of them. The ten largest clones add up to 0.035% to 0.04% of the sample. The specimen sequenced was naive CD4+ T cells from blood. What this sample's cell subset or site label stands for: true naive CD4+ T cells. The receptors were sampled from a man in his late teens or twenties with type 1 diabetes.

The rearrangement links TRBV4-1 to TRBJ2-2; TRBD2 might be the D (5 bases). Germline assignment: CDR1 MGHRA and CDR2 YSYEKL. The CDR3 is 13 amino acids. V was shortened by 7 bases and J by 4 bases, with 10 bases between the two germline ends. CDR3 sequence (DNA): TGCGCCAGCAAAGAGAGGGTCACCGGGGAGCTGTTTTTT. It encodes CASKERVTGELFF.

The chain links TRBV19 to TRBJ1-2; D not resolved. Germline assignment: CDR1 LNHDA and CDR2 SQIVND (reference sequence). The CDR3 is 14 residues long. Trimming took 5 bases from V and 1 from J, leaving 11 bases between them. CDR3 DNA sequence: TGTGCCAGTAGTTCCGTAAGGGATAACTATGGCTACACCTTC. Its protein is CASSSVRDNYGYTF.

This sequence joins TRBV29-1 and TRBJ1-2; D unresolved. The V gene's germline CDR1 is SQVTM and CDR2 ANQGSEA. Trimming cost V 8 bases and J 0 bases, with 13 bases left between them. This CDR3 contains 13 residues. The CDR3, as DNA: TGCAGCACCAAGGAGAAACCTAACTATGGCTACACCTTC. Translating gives CSTKEKPNYGYTF.

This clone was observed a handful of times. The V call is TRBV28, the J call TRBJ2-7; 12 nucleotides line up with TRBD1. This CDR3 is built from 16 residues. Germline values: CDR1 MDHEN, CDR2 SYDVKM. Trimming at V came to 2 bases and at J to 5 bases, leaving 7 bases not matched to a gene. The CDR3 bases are TGTGCCAGCAGTTTAGCGGGACAGGGGGCTAGGAACGAGCAGTACTTC. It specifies CASSLAGQGARNEQYF.

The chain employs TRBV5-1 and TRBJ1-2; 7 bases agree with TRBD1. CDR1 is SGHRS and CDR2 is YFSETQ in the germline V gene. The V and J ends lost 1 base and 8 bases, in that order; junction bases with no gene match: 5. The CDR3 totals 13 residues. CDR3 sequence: CASSLRQGGGYTF. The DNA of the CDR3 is TGCGCCAGCAGCTTGCGACAGGGTGGAGGCTACACCTTC. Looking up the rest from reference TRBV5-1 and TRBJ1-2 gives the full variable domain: KAGVTQTPRYLIKTRGQQVTLSCSPISGHRSVSWYQQTPGQGLQFLFEYFSETQRNKGNFPGRFSGRQFSNSRSEMNVSTLELGDSALYLCASSLRQGGGYTFGSGTRLTVV.

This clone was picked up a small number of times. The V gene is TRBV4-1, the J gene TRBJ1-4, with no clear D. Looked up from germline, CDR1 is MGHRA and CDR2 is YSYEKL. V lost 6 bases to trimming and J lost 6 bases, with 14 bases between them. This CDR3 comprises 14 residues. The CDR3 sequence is CASRGGSYDEKLFF. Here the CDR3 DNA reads TGCGCCAGCAGGGGAGGCTCGTACGATGAAAAACTGTTTTTT.

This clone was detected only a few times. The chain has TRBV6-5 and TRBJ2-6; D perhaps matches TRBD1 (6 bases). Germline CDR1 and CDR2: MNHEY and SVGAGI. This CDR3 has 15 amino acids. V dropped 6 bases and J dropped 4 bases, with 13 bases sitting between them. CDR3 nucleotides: TGTGCCAGCAGCCAGGGGAGAGCAGGGGCCAACGTCCTGACTTTC. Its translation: CASSQGRAGANVLTF.

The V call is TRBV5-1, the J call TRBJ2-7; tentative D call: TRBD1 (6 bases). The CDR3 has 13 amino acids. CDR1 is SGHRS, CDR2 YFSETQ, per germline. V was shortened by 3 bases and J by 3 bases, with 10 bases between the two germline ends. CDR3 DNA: TGCGCCAGCAGCTCCGGGACAAACTACGAGCAGTACTTC. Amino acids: CASSSGTNYEQYF.

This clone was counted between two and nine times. The CDR3 protein is CSARSSAEQYF. For the CDR3, the DNA is TGCAGTGCTAGATCCTCCGCCGAGCAGTACTTC. The rearrangement uses TRBV20-1 and TRBJ2-7; D unresolved. CDR1 and CDR2 (germline): DFQATT, SNEGSKA (reference sequence). V was clipped by 2 bases and J by 6 bases, with 8 bases between them. There are 11 residues in the CDR3.

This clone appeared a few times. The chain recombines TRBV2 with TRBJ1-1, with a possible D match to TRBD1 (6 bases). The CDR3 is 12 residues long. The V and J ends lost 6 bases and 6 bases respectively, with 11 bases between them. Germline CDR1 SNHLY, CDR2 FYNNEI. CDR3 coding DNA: TGTGCCAGCAGAACAGGGAGGCCTGAAGCTTTCTTT. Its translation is CASRTGRPEAFF.

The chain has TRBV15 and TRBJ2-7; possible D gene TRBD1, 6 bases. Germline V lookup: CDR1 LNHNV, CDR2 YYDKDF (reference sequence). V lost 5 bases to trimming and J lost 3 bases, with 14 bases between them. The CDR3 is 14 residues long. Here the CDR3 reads CATSPRDILYEQYF. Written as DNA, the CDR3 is TGTGCCACCAGCCCCCGGGACATCCTCTACGAGCAGTACTTC. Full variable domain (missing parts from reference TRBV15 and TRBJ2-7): DAMVIQNPRYQVTQFGKPVTLSCSQTLNHNVMYWYQQKSSQAPKLLFHYYDKDFNNEADTPDNFQSRRPNTSFCFLDIRSPGLGDTAMYLCATSPRDILYEQYFGPGTRLTVT.

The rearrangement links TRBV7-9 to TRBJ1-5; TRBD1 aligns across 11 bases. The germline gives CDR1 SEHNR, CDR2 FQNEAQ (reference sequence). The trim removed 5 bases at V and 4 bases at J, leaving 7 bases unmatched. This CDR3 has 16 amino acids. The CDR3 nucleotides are TGTGCCAGCAGCGACCGGGACAGGGGGAAGAATCAGCCCCAGCATTTT. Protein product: CASSDRDRGKNQPQHF. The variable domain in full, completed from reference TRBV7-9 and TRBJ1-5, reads DTGVSQNPRHKITKRGQNVTFRCDPISEHNRLYWYRQTLGQGPEFLTYFQNEAQLEKSRLLSDRFSAERPKGSFSTLEIQRTEQGDSAMYLCASSDRDRGKNQPQHFGDGTRLSIL.

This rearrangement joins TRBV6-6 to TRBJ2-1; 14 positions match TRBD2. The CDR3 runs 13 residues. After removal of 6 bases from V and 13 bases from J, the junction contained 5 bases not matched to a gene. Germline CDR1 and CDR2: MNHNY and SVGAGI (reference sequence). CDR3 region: CASSGLAGGLQFF. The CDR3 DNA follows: TGTGCCAGCAGCGGACTAGCGGGAGGTCTACAGTTCTTC.

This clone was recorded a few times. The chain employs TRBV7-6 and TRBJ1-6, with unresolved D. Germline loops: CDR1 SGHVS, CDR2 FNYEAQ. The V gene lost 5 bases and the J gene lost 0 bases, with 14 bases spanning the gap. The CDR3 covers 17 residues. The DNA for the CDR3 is TGTGCCAGCAGCCCCCTGACCCTCAGCTCCTATAATTCACCCCTCCACTTT. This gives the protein CASSPLTLSSYNSPLHF.

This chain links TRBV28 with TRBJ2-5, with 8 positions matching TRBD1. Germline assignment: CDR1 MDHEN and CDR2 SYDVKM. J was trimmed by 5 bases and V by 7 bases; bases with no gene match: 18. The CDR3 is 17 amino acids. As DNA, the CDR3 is TGTGCCAGCACCACCTACAGGGACAGGCACCGAAGGGAGACCCAGTACTTC. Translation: CASTTYRDRHRRETQYF.

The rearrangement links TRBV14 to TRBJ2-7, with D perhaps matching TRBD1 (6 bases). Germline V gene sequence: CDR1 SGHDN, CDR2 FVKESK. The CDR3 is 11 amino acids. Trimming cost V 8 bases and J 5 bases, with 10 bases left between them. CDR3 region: CASSGAHEQYF. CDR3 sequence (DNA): TGTGCCAGCTCAGGGGCCCACGAGCAGTACTTC.

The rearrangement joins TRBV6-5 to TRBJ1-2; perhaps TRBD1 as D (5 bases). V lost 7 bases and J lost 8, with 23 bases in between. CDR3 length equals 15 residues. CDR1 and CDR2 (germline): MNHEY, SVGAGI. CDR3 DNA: TGTGCCAGCACCACCCTTGGAGGGGCGGTTTTAGGCTACACCTTC. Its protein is CASTTLGGAVLGYTF.

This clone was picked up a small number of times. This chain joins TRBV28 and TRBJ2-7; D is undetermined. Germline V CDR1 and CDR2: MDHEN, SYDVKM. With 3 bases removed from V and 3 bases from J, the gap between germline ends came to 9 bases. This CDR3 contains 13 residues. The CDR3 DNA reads TGTGCCAGCAGTTTGACGGGTAGCTACGAGCAGTACTTC. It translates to CASSLTGSYEQYF.

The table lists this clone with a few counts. CDR3 nucleotides: TGTGCCAGCAGCTCCCCCAGTTCTACGATGGAGCTGTTTTTT. It yields the protein CASSSPSSTMELFF. The chain recombines TRBV5-4 with TRBJ2-2; D not certain. The V and J ends lost 3 bases and 10 bases respectively, with 16 bases between them. The germline V gene encodes CDR1 SGHNT and CDR2 YYREEE (reference sequence). The CDR3 is 14 amino acids.

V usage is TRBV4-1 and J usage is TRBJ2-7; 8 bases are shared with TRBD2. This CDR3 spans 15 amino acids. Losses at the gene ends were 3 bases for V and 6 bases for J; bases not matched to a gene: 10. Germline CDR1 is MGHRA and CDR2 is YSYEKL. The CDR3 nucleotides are TGCGCCAGCAGCCAGGCCGGGACTAGATGGCGCGAGCAGTACTTC. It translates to CASSQAGTRWREQYF.

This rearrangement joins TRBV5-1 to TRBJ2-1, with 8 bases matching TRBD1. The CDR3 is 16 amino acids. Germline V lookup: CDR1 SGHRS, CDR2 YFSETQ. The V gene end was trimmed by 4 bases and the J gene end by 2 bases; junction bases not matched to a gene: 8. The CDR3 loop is CASSILTGEAYNEQFF. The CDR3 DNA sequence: TGCGCCAGCAGCATTTTGACAGGGGAGGCCTACAATGAGCAGTTCTTC.